A single T cell receptor beta chain is shown here with its context. Its antigen remains unidentified. This record belongs to a study of T cell clones after liver transplantation. Turning to the study itself: Samples came from ITN030ST, which attempted immunosuppression withdrawal within 2 years of liver transplantation. General study findings and limits: Low donor cell numbers restricted donor-reactive repertoire measurement in two subjects. Rather than being deleted, graft donor-reactive T cells may have moved into the graft. Compared with third party-reactive sequences, donor-reactive ones declined more, independent of withdrawal success.

Profiled with immunoSEQ multiplex PCR; TCRdb holds only in-frame clones, not every one. Here the sample spans more than 95,000 clones, 82% being singletons. The sequence derives from a human donor who received a liver transplant. The source material was CD4+ T cells from blood, sampled before liver transplant.

The CDR3 bases are TGTGCCAGCAGCCAAGACGTGCGGGGGGGCGGTCCCTACGAGCAGTACTTC. This gives the protein CASSQDVRGGGPYEQYF. The genes are TRBV4-2 and TRBJ2-7; TRBD2 aligns across 9 bases. The CDR3 sequence is 17 residues long. Germline values: CDR1 LGHNA, CDR2 YNFKEQ. With 0 bases clipped from V and 2 bases from J, the junction kept 8 bases outside the gene matches.